These T cell receptor beta chains were read from a single sample in a study of control samples from healthy donors and cancer patients. The method was immunoSEQ multiplex PCR; TCRdb's version includes in-frame clones alone and lacks a portion of them. The repertoire consists of 100,000 to 150,000 clones, with approximately 92% occurring once and the leading ten covering approximately 2.2%. Sequencing was performed on blood. All receptors derive from a woman in her 50s in good health. The CDR3 runs from the conserved cysteine through the conserved F or W. The D gene is left open where the match is weak. Rows give clone size only sometimes, using once, few, many, or a class for an expanded clone.

>TRBJ2-7|NA|TRBV6-2/TRBV6-3|12|NA
TGTGCCAGCAGCCGGGCGACCTACGAGCAGTACTTC
CASSRATYEQYF
>TRBJ1-6|NA|TRBV14|14|TRBD1
TGTGCCAGCAGCCCAGGGGGCTTCGGATCACCCCTCCACTTT
CASSPGGFGSPLHF
>TRBJ1-5|NA|TRBV12-5|15|TRBD1
TGTGCTAGTGGGACACAGGGGTTTGGTGGCCAGCCCCAGCATTTT
CASGTQGFGGQPQHF
>TRBJ2-2|NA|TRBV6-5|15|NA
TGTGCCAGCAGCCCACCAGATCTGAACACCGGGGAGCTGTTTTTT
CASSPPDLNTGELFF
>TRBJ2-1|NA|TRBV15|16|TRBD2
TGTGCCACCAGCAGATACAAGGGTGCGGGAGAGAATGAGCAGTTCTTC
CATSRYKGAGENEQFF
>TRBJ1-5|NA|TRBV2|16|NA
TGTGCCAGCAGTGTGGGGAGGGACCTAGGCAATCAGCCCCAGCATTTT
CASSVGRDLGNQPQHF
>TRBJ2-2|NA|TRBV4-1|20|NA
TGCGCCAGCAGCCACAAAATCTACCCGGGGGGCCCTATGGGCACCGGGGAGCTGTTTTTT
CASSHKIYPGGPMGTGELFF
>TRBJ2-1|NA|TRBV19|15|NA
TGTGCCAGTAGTATACTAGTACAGTCGTACAATGAGCAGTTCTTC
CASSILVQSYNEQFF
>TRBJ1-1|NA|TRBV28|13|NA
TGTGCCAGCAGTTTCCGGAGGAGCACTGAAGCTTTCTTT
CASSFRRSTEAFF
>TRBJ1-2|NA|TRBV28|14|NA
TGTGCCAGCAGTTTTTTGAGGGATCCAAGCGGCTACACCTTC
CASSFLRDPSGYTF
>TRBJ1-1|NA|TRBV27|14|NA
TGTGCCAGCAGAAGACAGGCCTTGAACACTGAAGCTTTCTTT
CASRRQALNTEAFF
>TRBJ1-2|NA|TRBV6-6|15|NA
TGTGCCAGCAGTTACTCGAAACGGAACAACTATGGCTACACCTTC
CASSYSKRNNYGYTF
>TRBJ2-1|NA|TRBV5-4|15|TRBD2
TGTGCCAGCAGCTTGGAGGACAGGACTAGCGATGAGCAGTTCTTC
CASSLEDRTSDEQFF
>TRBJ1-6|NA|TRBV12-3/TRBV12-4|12|NA
TGTGCCAGCAGCCGGACACGGGGCCCCCTCCACTTT
CASSRTRGPLHF
>TRBJ2-3|NA|TRBV19|18|NA
TGTGCCAGTAGTATAGGGAACGGGGGAGGTCCTAGCACAGATACGCAGTATTTT
CASSIGNGGGPSTDTQYF
>TRBJ2-7|NA|TRBV28|14|NA
TGTGCCAGCAGTTTGCGAGGGGGTGATCCCCGGCAGTACTTC
CASSLRGGDPRQYF
>TRBJ2-5|NA|TRBV5-1|13|NA
TGCGCCAGCAGAGGGACTTCTCAAGAGACCCAGTACTTC
CASRGTSQETQYF
>TRBJ1-5|NA|TRBV2|12|NA
TGTGCCAGCAGTGCTGGAGCTCAGCCCCAGCATTTT
CASSAGAQPQHF
>TRBJ2-7|once|TRBV18|11|TRBD1
TGTGCCAGCTCCCAGGGGGCGGAGCAGTACTTC
CASSQGAEQYF
>TRBJ2-2|NA|TRBV6-5|14|NA
TGTGCCAGCAGGGACATCACGAACACCGGGGAGCTGTTTTTT
CASRDITNTGELFF